This T cell receptor (beta chain) was sequenced in a study of shared clonotypes between healthy human individuals. The healthy adult donors were HIV-negative and reported no recent acute infections or vaccinations. Germline lookup yields CDR1 SNHLY and CDR2 FYNNEI. V was pared by 3 bases and J by 3 bases, with 5 bases of the junction left unmatched. The CDR3 consists of 15 residues. Sequenced by immunoSEQ multiplex PCR; TCRdb stores in-frame clones only, minus some. The sample has about 1.1 million clones, around 78% seen once; the top ten hold roughly 0.61%. This chain connects TRBV2 to TRBJ1-5; 7 nucleotides match TRBD1. The source is a man between 18 and 35 years old in good health. Some clones in this sample may be carry-over from other donors' samples. Specimen: memory CD4+ T cells from PBMCs. The subset here: CD45RA-negative fraction. The CDR3 nucleotides are TGTGCCAGCAGTGAGGGGGACAGCGCCAATCAGCCCCAGCATTTT. Encoded protein: CASSEGDSANQPQHF.